This TCR beta chain was obtained from a study of T cell responses to AZD1222 COVID-19 vaccine. Study information: Pooling covered second doses at about 4 or about 12 weeks.

The study's findings and limits: Nearly half of spike-specific TCRs reportedly go after variant regions that carry no mutations. Clonal diversity was possibly underestimated; the donors were predominantly white British and more often female. Among those given AZD1222, only 6 or 7 were seropositive at baseline.

Repertoires were generated with immunoSEQ multiplex PCR, while TCRdb's copy carries only in-frame clones and drops some. The sample carries 150,000 to 200,000 clones, about 95% recorded once. Trimming took 1 base from V and 8 from J; bases not matched to a gene: 7. The CDR3 spans 14 residues. The V gene's germline CDR1 is LGHDT and CDR2 YNNKEL (reference sequence). With respect to this clone: Its matching antigen is unknown.

This material consisted of peripheral blood, taken on day 0 of AZD1222 vaccination. The clonotype comes from an adult in good health. V and J are TRBV3-1 (or the pseudogene TRBV3-2) and TRBJ1-2; 7 bases fit TRBD1. The CDR3 nucleotides read TGTGCCAGCAGCCAAGCTGGACAGGATAGGGGCTACACCTTC. The encoded protein is CASSQAGQDRGYTF.